What follows is one T cell receptor (beta chain) and its context. What it binds is not known. The record originates from a study of cytomegalovirus exposure and HLA in healthy donors. For the study at large: Among about 380 genotyped donors, approximately 80% fell in the Caucasian-associated ancestry cluster. Findings of the study overall: Analysis performed later found 16,000 or so TCR beta sequences associated with HLA alleles at 0.05 false discovery rate. Published work reported that the classifier diagnosed cytomegalovirus status with high specificity and sensitivity.

60 Vbeta and 13 Jbeta primers were used in PCR. Clones were sequenced by immunoSEQ multiplex PCR, and TCRdb holds only the in-frame ones, with some missing. This table holds 110,000 to 150,000 clones, around 75% found once. Healthy bone marrow donors formed the donor group. From germline, CDR1 is SGHDT and CDR2 YYEEEE. This CDR3 has 16 residues. Trimming took 0 bases from V and 1 from J; bases not matched to a gene: 5. The sequencing sample was made of PBMCs. The genes are TRBV5-6 and TRBJ1-1, with TRBD1 matching over 8 bases. The receptor was isolated from a man aged 55 to 70 in good health and CMV-seronegative. Here the CDR3 reads CASSLGPTGANTEAFF. Written as DNA, the CDR3 is TGTGCCAGCAGCTTGGGGCCGACAGGGGCGAACACTGAAGCTTTCTTT.